These 11 T cell receptor beta chains came from one sample sequenced in a study of cytomegalovirus exposure and HLA in healthy donors. Use of 60 Vbeta and 13 Jbeta primers characterized the PCR. Assay used: immunoSEQ multiplex PCR; TCRdb lists only in-frame clones, some missing. Here the sample spans 80,000 or so clones, roughly four fifths being singletons. The source material was PBMCs. The receptors derive from a man in his forties or fifties in good health and CMV-seronegative.

The chain uses TRBV19 and TRBJ1-1; D uncertain. The V gene lost 3 bases and the J gene lost 2 bases, with 10 bases spanning the gap. Germline V gene sequence: CDR1 LNHDA, CDR2 SQIVND (reference sequence). The CDR3 is 14 residues long. DNA of the CDR3: TGTGCCAGTAGTATTGAGGGAAGTAACACTGAAGCTTTCTTT. Encoded protein: CASSIEGSNTEAFF.

This chain connects TRBV5-8 to TRBJ2-7; D is unresolved. This CDR3 spans 15 amino acids. CDR1 is SGHTS, CDR2 YDEGEE, per germline. With 0 bases removed from V and 0 bases from J, the gap between germline ends came to 10 bases. In DNA, the CDR3 is TGTGCCAGCAGCTTGGAACTACAAAGCTCCTACGAGCAGTACTTC. Amino acid sequence: CASSLELQSSYEQYF.

This chain links TRBV7-9 with TRBJ1-1; D unresolved. Germline lookup yields CDR1 SEHNR and CDR2 FQNEAQ (reference sequence). The CDR3 is 15 amino acids. The CDR3 sequence: CAGAGGGATNTEAFF. The CDR3 DNA reads TGTGCTGGCGCTGGAGGAGGTGCGACGAACACTGAAGCTTTCTTT.

This chain connects TRBV9 to TRBJ1-4; D is undetermined. Germline values: CDR1 SGDLS, CDR2 YYNGEE. V lost 0 bases to trimming and J lost 0 bases, with 6 bases between them. The length of the CDR3 is 15 residues. CDR3 sequence: CASSVGRATNEKLFF. CDR3 sequence (DNA): TGTGCCAGCAGCGTAGGACGGGCAACTAATGAAAAACTGTTTTTT.

This chain links TRBV19 with TRBJ1-5; D ambiguous. This CDR3 comprises 16 residues. Trimming cost V 5 bases and J 0 bases, with 14 bases left between them. Germline V gene lookup returns CDR1 LNHDA and CDR2 SQIVND (reference sequence). CDR3 amino acids: CASSGRHTYSNQPQHF. The CDR3 region has the DNA TGTGCCAGTAGTGGGAGACATACGTATAGCAATCAGCCCCAGCATTTT.

The rearrangement joins TRBV6-1 to TRBJ1-2; TRBD1 aligns across 8 bases. CDR3 length: 14 residues. The germline V gene has CDR1 MNHNS and CDR2 SASEGT. The V gene end was trimmed by 8 bases and the J gene end by 2 bases; junction bases not matched to a gene: 7. CDR3 nucleotide sequence: TGTGCCAGCCTGTTAGGACAGGGCAACTATGGCTACACCTTC. Protein product: CASLLGQGNYGYTF.

The chain has TRBV30 and TRBJ2-2, with 14 bases identical to TRBD2. The CDR3 consists of 20 residues. In germline, CDR1 is GTSNPN, CDR2 SVGIG (reference sequence). V trimming: 4 bases; J trimming: 7 bases; junction bases outside the gene matches: 20. The CDR3 reads CAWTLLPGLAGGPLGGELFF. DNA for the CDR3: TGTGCCTGGACCCTCCTTCCCGGACTAGCGGGAGGCCCATTAGGCGGGGAGCTGTTTTTT.

This chain connects TRBV7-2 to TRBJ2-5, with 8 bases lining up with TRBD2. From germline, CDR1 is SGHTA and CDR2 FQGNSA. V was pared by 4 bases and J by 0 bases, with 7 bases of the junction left unmatched. The CDR3 has 16 residues. The DNA of the CDR3 is TGTGCCAGCAGCTCTTTCTCGGGAGGGTACCAAGAGACCCAGTACTTC. This gives the protein CASSSFSGGYQETQYF.

V and J are TRBV7-2 and TRBJ2-1; D may be TRBD1 (6 bases). V was clipped by 0 bases and J by 7 bases, with 10 bases between them. Germline V lookup: CDR1 SGHTA, CDR2 FQGNSA. The CDR3 consists of 14 residues. CDR3 coding DNA: TGTGCCAGCAGCTTAGCCAGCAGGGGTAATGAGCAGTTCTTC. Translation gives CASSLASRGNEQFF.

This chain connects TRBV7-2 to TRBJ1-2, with D hard to call. This CDR3 has 12 residues. Trimming removed 4 bases from V and 3 bases from J, with 6 bases in between. CDR1 is SGHTA, CDR2 FQGNSA, per germline. In nucleotides, the CDR3 is TGTGCCAGCAGCTACTACTACTATGGCTACACCTTC. The encoded protein is CASSYYYYGYTF.

CDR3 loop: CASSYSWAAAYEQYF. CDR3 DNA: TGTGCCAGCAGTTACTCGTGGGCAGCTGCGTACGAGCAGTACTTC. This rearrangement joins TRBV6-5 to TRBJ2-5; no firm D call. The DNA end lines up better with TRBJ2-7; the J call may be wrong. The germline gives CDR1 MNHEY, CDR2 SVGAGI. The CDR3 is made up of 15 amino acids.